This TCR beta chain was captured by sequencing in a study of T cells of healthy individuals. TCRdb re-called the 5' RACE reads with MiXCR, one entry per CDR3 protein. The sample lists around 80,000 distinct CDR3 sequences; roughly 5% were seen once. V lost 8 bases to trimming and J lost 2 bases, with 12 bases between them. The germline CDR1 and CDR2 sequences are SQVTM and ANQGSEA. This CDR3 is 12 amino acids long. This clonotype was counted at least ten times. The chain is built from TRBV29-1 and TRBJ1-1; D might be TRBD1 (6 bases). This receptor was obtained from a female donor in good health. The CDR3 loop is CSIGGQNTEAFF. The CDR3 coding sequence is TGCAGCATTGGGGGGCAAAACACTGAAGCTTTCTTT.